The 25 T cell receptor beta chains in this list originate from one sample, sequenced in a study of radiotherapy plus CTLA-4 blockade in lung cancer. Clones were sequenced by immunoSEQ multiplex PCR, and TCRdb holds only the in-frame ones, with some missing. The table shows about 97,000 clones, with 65% to 75% occurring only once. The sequenced sample was peripheral blood, obtained from a patient treated with radiotherapy plus ipilimumab. Receptors originate from a human donor with non-small cell lung cancer who had a partial response to radiotherapy plus ipilimumab. Some clones in this sample may be carry-over from other donors' samples.

The chain combines TRBV6-1 with TRBJ2-3, with 9 bases aligning to TRBD1. V was clipped by 4 bases and J by 4 bases; unmatched bases: 3. CDR1 MNHNS and CDR2 SASEGT come from the germline V gene. The CDR3 is 14 residues long. CDR3 DNA: TGTGCCAGCAGTGGACAGGGGGGGGCAGATACGCAGTATTTT. Amino acids: CASSGQGGADTQYF.

The rearrangement joins TRBV5-1 to TRBJ2-7, with TRBD2 matching 11 bases. Trimming took 4 bases from V and 5 from J; bases not matched to a gene: 8. This CDR3 spans 15 amino acids. Germline V lookup: CDR1 SGHRS, CDR2 YFSETQ. CDR3 bases: TGCGCCAGCAGCGAGACTAGCGGGACTACCCACGAGCAGTACTTC. It codes for CASSETSGTTHEQYF.

The chain uses TRBV19 and TRBJ2-7, with 7 nucleotides matching TRBD1. Germline V gene lookup returns CDR1 LNHDA and CDR2 SQIVND (reference sequence). The CDR3 spans 15 residues. Trimming took 1 base from V and 2 from J; bases not matched to a gene: 5. The CDR3 DNA follows: TGTGCCAGTAGTATAGTGGGGACAGCCCCCTACGAGCAGTACTTC. This translates into CASSIVGTAPYEQYF.

This rearrangement joins TRBV2 to TRBJ1-4; no clear D. Germline CDR1 is SNHLY and CDR2 is FYNNEI. The CDR3 spans 16 residues. Trimming pared 2 bases from V and 3 bases from J, leaving 13 bases between. The CDR3: CASSEMRSASNEKLFF. The CDR3, as DNA: TGTGCCAGCAGTGAAATGCGGTCAGCGTCTAATGAAAAACTGTTTTTT. Combining the CDR3 with reference TRBV2 and TRBJ1-4 gives the whole variable domain EPEVTQTPSHQVTQMGQEVILRCVPISNHLYFYWYRQILGQKVEFLVSFYNNEISEKSEIFDDQFSVERPDGSNFTLKIRSTKLEDSAMYFCASSEMRSASNEKLFFGSGTQLSVL.

The chain recombines TRBV28 with TRBJ2-3, with 8 positions matching TRBD1. The CDR3 covers 15 residues. The germline CDR1 and CDR2 sequences are MDHEN and SYDVKM. J was trimmed by 3 bases and V by 6 bases; bases with no gene match: 8. As DNA, the CDR3 is TGTGCCAGCAGATCGACCAGGGGGCTAACAGATACGCAGTATTTT. Translation: CASRSTRGLTDTQYF. Combining the CDR3 with reference TRBV28 and TRBJ2-3 gives the whole variable domain DVKVTQSSRYLVKRTGEKVFLECVQDMDHENMFWYRQDPGLGLRLIYFSYDVKMKEKGDIPEGYSVSREKKERFSLILESASTNQTSMYLCASRSTRGLTDTQYFGPGTRLTVL.

This clone was observed a handful of times. The gene calls are TRBV4-2 and TRBJ2-7; the D gene is possibly TRBD2 (6 bases). Germline CDR1 reads LGHNA; CDR2 reads YNFKEQ. The CDR3 spans 15 residues. Trimming pared 1 base from V and 2 bases from J, leaving 12 bases between. CDR3 loop: CASSQVNSGPYEQYF. The CDR3 DNA sequence: TGTGCCAGCAGCCAAGTCAATAGCGGACCCTACGAGCAGTACTTC.

This chain uses TRBV5-1 with TRBJ1-5, with D possibly TRBD1 on 6 matching bases. The CDR3 is 14 residues long. Germline assignment: CDR1 SGHRS and CDR2 YFSETQ. The V and J ends lost 3 bases and 3 bases respectively, with 10 bases between them. CDR3 amino acids: CASSSGHPNQPQHF. In nucleotides, the CDR3 is TGCGCCAGCAGCTCGGGACATCCCAATCAGCCCCAGCATTTT.

The gene calls are TRBV6-1 and TRBJ2-7; 11 nucleotides agree with TRBD2. The V gene end was trimmed by 6 bases and the J gene end by 6 bases; junction bases not matched to a gene: 10. Per the germline V gene, CDR1 is MNHNS and CDR2 is SASEGT. The CDR3 sequence is 15 residues long. The CDR3 DNA follows: TGTGCCAGCAGCACCACTAGCGGGAGTGTCTCCGAGCAGTACTTC. As protein: CASSTTSGSVSEQYF.

The count of this clone is one. The J gene is TRBJ1-1, the V gene TRBV27; a possible D gene is TRBD1 (5 bases). Trimming took off 3 bases at V and 1 base at J, with 12 bases between the two ends. The CDR3 covers 15 residues. CDR1 and CDR2 (germline): MNHEY, SMNVEV (reference sequence). The CDR3 region has the DNA TGTGCCAGCAGTTTGGTTGCGCAGGGGAACACTGAAGCTTTCTTT. Protein sequence: CASSLVAQGNTEAFF.

CDR3 residues: CASSSPGGEQFF. In DNA, the CDR3 is TGTGCCAGCAGCTCACCGGGGGGTGAGCAGTTCTTC. The J gene is TRBJ2-1, the V gene TRBV7-3, with TRBD2 matching over 7 bases. Germline CDR1 and CDR2: SGHTA and FQGTGA. Germline trimming cut 4 bases from V and 9 bases from J; bases unmatched to any gene: 3. The CDR3 contains 12 residues.

The CDR3 protein is CASSSGTSGGARETQYF. As DNA, the CDR3 is TGCGCCAGCAGTTCGGGGACTAGCGGGGGGGCCCGAGAGACCCAGTACTTC. The V and J genes are TRBV10-2 and TRBJ2-5; TRBD2 aligns across 16 bases. This CDR3 has 17 residues. The germline V gene encodes CDR1 WSHSY and CDR2 SAAADI. V shed 5 bases and J 4 bases; nucleotides not matched to a gene: 7.

This chain uses TRBV4-1 with TRBJ1-3, with no clear D. CDR3 size: 16 residues. Trimming left V 1 base short and J 4 bases short, with 14 bases between. Germline-derived CDR1 and CDR2 are MGHRA and YSYEKL. In nucleotides, the CDR3 is TGCGCCAGCAGCCAAGTCCCGGGAACGGGAGGAAACACCATATATTTT. This codes for CASSQVPGTGGNTIYF.

The rearrangement links TRBV10-3 to TRBJ1-3; the D is unclear. The CDR3 runs to 13 residues. The V end lost 7 bases, the J end lost 0 bases, and 7 bases lay between the germline ends. The germline CDR1 and CDR2 sequences are ENHRY and SYGVKD. The CDR3 protein is CAIKLDSGNTIYF. DNA of the CDR3: TGTGCCATCAAGCTAGACTCTGGAAACACCATATATTTT.

This clone occurred once. The chain combines TRBV6-1 with TRBJ2-3; possibly TRBD1 for D (5 bases). CDR1 is MNHNS, CDR2 SASEGT, per germline. Between the trimmed V and J ends, which lost 5 bases and 4 bases, there was a span of 13 bases. This CDR3 spans 14 amino acids. CDR3 sequence reads: CASSTPTDADTQYF. The CDR3 nucleotides read TGTGCCAGCAGTACCCCGACAGACGCAGATACGCAGTATTTT.

The sample holds a few counts of this clone. The chain couples TRBV28 to TRBJ2-1; 8 bases fit TRBD1. Germline V lookup: CDR1 MDHEN, CDR2 SYDVKM. This CDR3 spans 16 amino acids. J lost 4 bases, V lost 3 bases, and 8 bases had no gene match. The CDR3 loop is CASSLGRGQAYNEQFF. The CDR3 bases are TGTGCCAGCAGTTTGGGGCGGGGACAGGCGTACAATGAGCAGTTCTTC.

This chain uses TRBV19 with TRBJ2-1, with 10 bases that match TRBD2. From germline, CDR1 is LNHDA and CDR2 SQIVND (reference sequence). J lost 10 bases, V lost 7 bases, and 13 bases had no gene match. This CDR3 contains 15 residues. This CDR3 is CASNNRLAGAWEQFF. The CDR3, as DNA: TGTGCCAGTAATAATCGGCTAGCGGGGGCTTGGGAGCAGTTCTTC.

The chain is built from TRBV19 and TRBJ1-2, with TRBD1 matching 11 bases. The CDR3 is 17 amino acids. V lost 6 bases, J lost 7 bases, and 16 bases stayed unmatched. CDR1 is LNHDA, CDR2 SQIVND, per germline (reference sequence). CDR3 sequence (DNA): TGTGCCAGTAGCCTGAACCCGAACCGGGACAGGGGGTCTGGCTACACCTTC. This sequence encodes CASSLNPNRDRGSGYTF.

This chain joins TRBV5-1 and TRBJ2-2; TRBD2 aligns across 7 bases. Germline V gives CDR1 SGHRS, CDR2 YFSETQ. This CDR3 has 16 amino acids. The ends lost 2 bases at V and 5 bases at J; junction bases unmatched: 9. The CDR3 is CASSFVPGEGTGELFF. DNA for the CDR3: TGCGCCAGCAGCTTTGTGCCTGGGGAGGGTACCGGGGAGCTGTTTTTT.

This clone was recorded once. The V gene is TRBV28, the J gene TRBJ1-5; 7 positions match TRBD1. The CDR3 is 16 residues long. V trimming: 2 bases; J trimming: 4 bases; junction bases outside the gene matches: 8. Germline CDR1 and CDR2: MDHEN and SYDVKM. The CDR3 is CASSLMEGGRNQPQHF. The CDR3 DNA reads TGTGCCAGCAGTTTAATGGAAGGGGGCAGAAATCAGCCCCAGCATTTT. The full variable domain, with the rest looked up from reference TRBV28 and TRBJ1-5, is DVKVTQSSRYLVKRTGEKVFLECVQDMDHENMFWYRQDPGLGLRLIYFSYDVKMKEKGDIPEGYSVSREKKERFSLILESASTNQTSMYLCASSLMEGGRNQPQHFGDGTRLSIL.

The chain carries TRBV7-9 and TRBJ2-7; TRBD2 matches 8 bases. The V segment lost 1 base and the J segment 5 bases; nucleotides outside the gene matches: 7. The CDR3 is 15 residues long. Germline CDR1 is SEHNR and CDR2 is FQNEAQ (reference sequence). The CDR3 is CASSLGTSPENEQYF. CDR3 in DNA: TGTGCCAGCAGCTTAGGGACTAGCCCAGAAAACGAGCAGTACTTC.

The rearrangement joins TRBV28 to TRBJ2-5; the D gene is possibly TRBD2 (5 bases). V was clipped by 2 bases and J by 13 bases, with 20 bases between them. The CDR3 sequence is 14 residues long. The germline V gene has CDR1 MDHEN and CDR2 SYDVKM. CDR3 region: CASSLASRPEGWYF. The CDR3 DNA sequence: TGTGCCAGCAGTTTAGCCTCTAGGCCCGAGGGTTGGTACTTC.

V is TRBV7-9 and J is TRBJ2-2, with 7 bases that match TRBD1. The ends lost 5 bases at V and 0 bases at J; junction bases unmatched: 12. Per the germline V gene, CDR1 is SEHNR and CDR2 is FQNEAQ (reference sequence). The CDR3 is 18 amino acids. The CDR3 DNA follows: TGTGCCAGCAGCCTGCTGACAGGGTCAGTTGCGAACACCGGGGAGCTGTTTTTT. It specifies CASSLLTGSVANTGELFF.

The rearrangement uses TRBV2 and TRBJ2-3; tentatively, D is TRBD1 (5 bases). The CDR3 has 14 amino acids. V lost 9 bases and J 0 bases, leaving 13 bases between the germline ends. Germline assignment: CDR1 SNHLY and CDR2 FYNNEI. The CDR3 here is CARGKTVSTDTQYF. The DNA for the CDR3 is TGTGCCAGGGGGAAGACAGTGAGCACAGATACGCAGTATTTT.

This clone was counted only a few times. The chain combines TRBV19 with TRBJ2-6; D may be TRBD2 (5 bases). Deletions cut 1 base from V and 0 bases from J, with 10 bases between. Germline V CDR1 and CDR2: LNHDA, SQIVND (reference sequence). CDR3 length: 17 residues. The CDR3 loop reads CASSIGPGDSGANVLTF. As DNA, the CDR3 is TGTGCCAGTAGTATAGGCCCCGGGGACTCTGGGGCCAACGTCCTGACTTTC.

This clone was counted a single time. The chain couples TRBV7-3 to TRBJ2-1, with D perhaps matching TRBD2 (6 bases). Germline assignment: CDR1 SGHTA and CDR2 FQGTGA. This CDR3 region has 16 residues. Trimming pared 5 bases from V and 4 bases from J, leaving 18 bases between. Written as DNA, the CDR3 is TGTGCCAGCAGCCTCGTAACCGGGACTCCTTACAATGAGCAGTTCTTC. Encoded protein: CASSLVTGTPYNEQFF.